What follows are 5 T cell receptor beta chains derived from one specimen sequenced in a study of blood T cell repertoires in COVID-19. Sequencing was performed with immunoSEQ multiplex PCR; in TCRdb, only in-frame clones are kept and a portion is missing. There are more than 110,000 clones in the sample; roughly 86% occur only once, and approximately 10% lies in the top ten. Input material: peripheral blood. These receptors all come from a man aged 45-65 years with active or convalescent COVID-19.

The gene calls are TRBV28 and TRBJ1-1; unclear D gene. The CDR3 runs to 17 residues. The germline V gene has CDR1 MDHEN and CDR2 SYDVKM. V was clipped by 3 bases and J by 1 base, with 18 bases between them. The CDR3 region is CASSFSNIGVPNTEAFF. DNA of the CDR3: TGTGCCAGCAGTTTCTCCAATATCGGAGTACCGAACACTGAAGCTTTCTTT.

V gene TRBV5-1 combines with J gene TRBJ2-7; TRBD1 matches 10 bases. The CDR3 sequence is 13 residues long. The V and J ends lost 4 bases and 6 bases, in that order; junction bases with no gene match: 4. Germline V CDR1 and CDR2: SGHRS, YFSETQ. CDR3 DNA: TGCGCCAGCAGCCCAGGACAGGGGGGCGAGCAGTACTTC. Its protein is CASSPGQGGEQYF. Together with reference TRBV5-1 and TRBJ2-7, the CDR3 gives the full variable domain: KAGVTQTPRYLIKTRGQQVTLSCSPISGHRSVSWYQQTPGQGLQFLFEYFSETQRNKGNFPGRFSGRQFSNSRSEMNVSTLELGDSALYLCASSPGQGGEQYFGPGTRLTVT.

This chain links TRBV9 with TRBJ2-1; 9 bases fit TRBD1. The CDR3 consists of 15 residues. The V gene end was trimmed by 2 bases and the J gene end by 4 bases; junction bases not matched to a gene: 4. Germline V gives CDR1 SGDLS, CDR2 YYNGEE. The CDR3: CASSVRDRVYNEQFF. In nucleotides, the CDR3 is TGTGCCAGCAGCGTTCGGGACAGGGTATACAATGAGCAGTTCTTC.

The V call is TRBV28, the J call TRBJ1-5; D is possibly TRBD1 (5 bases). The CDR3 sequence is 15 residues long. With 2 bases removed from V and 1 base from J, the gap between germline ends came to 9 bases. Germline CDR1 and CDR2: MDHEN and SYDVKM. CDR3 amino acids: CASSLQGYSNQPQHF. Written as DNA, the CDR3 is TGTGCCAGCAGTTTACAGGGTTACAGCAATCAGCCCCAGCATTTT.

The gene calls are TRBV6-5 and TRBJ2-7; 8 positions match TRBD2. With 3 bases clipped from V and 6 bases from J, the junction kept 1 base outside the gene matches. Looked up from germline, CDR1 is MNHEY and CDR2 is SVGAGI. The CDR3 spans 12 residues. CDR3 loop: CASSYRGGEQYF. DNA of the CDR3: TGTGCCAGCAGTTATCGGGGGGGCGAGCAGTACTTC.